The clone carrying this TCR beta chain was seen a few times. Antigen: not known. It was with a sample-barcoded 5' primer and a J-beta primer mix that a second PCR of roughly 7 to 12 cycles was run. Any given sample supplied a minimum of 3 million CDR3-containing paired-end reads. TCRdb recomputed calls from the 5' RACE reads with MiXCR, one row per CDR3 protein. This repertoire shows 650,000 to 1,000,000 distinct CDR3 sequences, about 34% found once; its top ten account for 10% to 15%. This entry belongs to a study of blood T cells in healthy people across ages. Study results and limitations: Reliance upon unsorted PBMCs precluded definitive naive versus antigen-experienced comparison. The unknown donor CMV status may have confounded expanded clonotype changes. Roughly linearly, TCR beta diversity per million T cells fell as age increased.

Germline V gene sequence: CDR1 SGHTA, CDR2 FQGNSA. The length of the CDR3 is 15 residues. The J gene is TRBJ2-7, the V gene TRBV7-2; perhaps TRBD2 as D (5 bases). The DNA matches TRBJ2-4 better at its end, which makes the J call doubtful. The sample taken for sequencing was blood. The sequence was obtained from a man aged 18 to 30 in good health. DNA of the CDR3: TGTGCCAGCAGCTCGCCAACGATGGAGGCCGACATTCAGTACTTC. It is translated as CASSSPTMEADIQYF.